Reported below is one T cell receptor beta chain. Antigen: not known. The data derive from a study of T cell repertoires in cytomegalovirus infection. As for the study in general: Evidence of both CMV infection and a matching HLA type came from public TCR beta signatures.

The trim removed 5 bases at V and 3 bases at J, leaving 7 bases unmatched. This CDR3 spans 14 amino acids. Per the germline V gene, CDR1 is SQVTM and CDR2 is ANQGSEA. TCRdb reprocessed the reads via MiXCR and lists one record per CDR3 protein. The data contain around 300,000 distinct CDR3 sequences, roughly 25% of them singletons. General study results and limits: HLA-C-restricted TCR beta clonotypes specific for CMV led the ex vivo response.

The TCR sequence derives from a human donor in good health (CMV status not recorded). Some clones in this sample may be carry-over from other donors' samples. The sequenced sample was cultured PBMCs, obtained from culture after CMV antigen stimulation. The genes are TRBV29-1 and TRBJ2-7; 10 nucleotides align to TRBD1. The CDR3 sequence is CSVLPGQGLYEQYF. The CDR3 DNA is TGCAGCGTTCTTCCGGGACAGGGGCTCTACGAGCAGTACTTC.